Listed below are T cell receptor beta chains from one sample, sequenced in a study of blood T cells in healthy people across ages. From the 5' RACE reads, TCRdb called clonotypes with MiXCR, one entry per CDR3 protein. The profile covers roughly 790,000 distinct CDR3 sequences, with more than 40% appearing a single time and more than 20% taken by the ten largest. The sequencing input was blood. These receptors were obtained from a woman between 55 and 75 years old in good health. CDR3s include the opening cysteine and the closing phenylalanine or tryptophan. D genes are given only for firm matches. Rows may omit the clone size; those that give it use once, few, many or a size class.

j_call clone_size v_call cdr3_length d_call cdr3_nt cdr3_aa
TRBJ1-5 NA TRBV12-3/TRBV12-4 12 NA TGTGCCAGCAGTTTACAGAATCAGCCCCAGCATTTT CASSLQNQPQHF
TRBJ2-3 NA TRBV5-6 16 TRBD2 TGTGCCAGCAGCTTTGCTAGCGGGGGTTACCCAGATACGCAGTATTTT CASSFASGGYPDTQYF
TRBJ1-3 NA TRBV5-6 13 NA TGTGCCAGCAGCAGGACAGCTGGAAACACCATATATTTT CASSRTAGNTIYF
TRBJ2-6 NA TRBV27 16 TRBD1 TGTGCCAGCAGCCCGGACAGGCCACCTGGGGCCAACGTCCTGACTTTC CASSPDRPPGANVLTF
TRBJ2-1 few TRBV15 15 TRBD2 TGTGCCACCAGCAGATCTAGCGGGTCATACAATGAGCAGTTCTTC CATSRSSGSYNEQFF
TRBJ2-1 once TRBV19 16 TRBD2 TGTGCCAGTAGTATGTTCAAGACTAGCGGGGGGAATGAGCAGTTCTTC CASSMFKTSGGNEQFF
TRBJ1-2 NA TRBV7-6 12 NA TGTGCCAGCAGCTTAAACCAACGATGGTACACCTTC CASSLNQRWYTF
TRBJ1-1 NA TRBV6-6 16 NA TGTGCCAGCAGCCCAGACGCGCCGTCTTGGGAGACTGAAGCTTTCTTT CASSPDAPSWETEAFF
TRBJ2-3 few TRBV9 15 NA TGTGCCAGCAGCGCAACCCCGTTGGACACAGATACGCAGTATTTT CASSATPLDTDTQYF
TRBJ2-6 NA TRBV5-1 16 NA TGCGCCAGCAGCTTCTCACCCCTTGGTGGGGCCAACGTCCTGACTTTC CASSFSPLGGANVLTF
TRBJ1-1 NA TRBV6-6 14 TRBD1 TGTGCCAGCAGGGCCGGACAGGAGAACACTGAAGCTTTCTTT CASRAGQENTEAFF
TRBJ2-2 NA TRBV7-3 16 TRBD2 TGTGCCAGCAGCTTACTAGCGGGCCAGAACACCGGGGAGCTGTTTTTT CASSLLAGQNTGELFF
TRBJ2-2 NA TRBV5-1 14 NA TGCGCCAGCAGCTTGGTAGGAGGGACCGGGGAGCTGTTTTTT CASSLVGGTGELFF
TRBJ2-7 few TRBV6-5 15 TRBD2 TGTGCCAGCAGTTACTCGGCAAGCGGGAGCTACGAGCAGTACTTC CASSYSASGSYEQYF
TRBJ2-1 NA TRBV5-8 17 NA TGTGCCAGCAGCTTGGATTCAGGGTCCTATTCCTACAATGAGCAGTTCTTC CASSLDSGSYSYNEQFF
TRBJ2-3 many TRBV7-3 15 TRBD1 TGTGCCAGCAGCTTCGGGACAGGGGGTACAGATACGCAGTATTTT CASSFGTGGTDTQYF
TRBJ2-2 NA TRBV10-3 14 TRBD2 TGTGCCATCGCCGGGACTAGCGGCACCGGGGAGCTGTTTTTT CAIAGTSGTGELFF
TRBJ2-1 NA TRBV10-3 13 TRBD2 TGTGCCATCAGGGGACTAGCGGACAATGAGCAGTTCTTC CAIRGLADNEQFF